This T cell receptor beta chain came from a study of T cells expressing NK-cell markers. This CDR3 comprises 15 residues. Germline V lookup: CDR1 MNHNY, CDR2 SVGAGI (reference sequence). A 5'RACE template switching approach incorporating UMIs was used to make TCR beta cDNA. Reanalyzing the 5' RACE reads, TCRdb keeps one entry per CDR3 protein, without DNA. This repertoire includes around 470,000 distinct CDR3 sequences. The specimen was blood T cells: a sorted CD56 or NKG2C T cell subset, CD4+ or CD8+ T cells, or bulk PBMC T cells (not recorded which). The chain carries TRBV6-6 and TRBJ2-3; TCRdb proposes TRBD2, but this gene call is untestable without DNA. This clonotype was obtained from a woman aged 50 to 60 in good health. CDR3 loop: CASSYLREGQDTQYF.